This TCR beta chain was captured in a study of T cells in Graves' hyperthyroidism and ophthalmopathy. Amplification yielded TCR beta CDR3 regions, with RNA transcripts as the source. HTBI primers were the set used in a first-round RT-PCR of the TCR CDR3. TCRdb itself ran the multiplex PCR reads through MiXCR, one entry per CDR3 protein. The table has hundreds of thousands of distinct CDR3 sequences, more than 11% seen once. At least ten counts were recorded for this clonotype. Hyperthyroidism in the patients, aged 18 to 65, was newly diagnosed and under 2 months in duration. PBMCs were sourced from approximately 9 ml fresh peripheral blood. The material sequenced was blood. This TCR derives from a woman aged 25 to 45 with Graves' hyperthyroidism that later progressed to Graves' ophthalmopathy.

CDR3 loop: CASRSGPGQGSPVEAFF. The CDR3 DNA sequence: TGCGCCAGCAGATCAGGGCCGGGACAGGGGTCTCCGGTTGAAGCTTTCTTT. The J gene is TRBJ1-1, the V gene TRBV5-1, with 10 bases that match TRBD1. The V gene's germline CDR1 is SGHRS and CDR2 YFSETQ. Trimming took 5 bases from V and 7 from J; bases not matched to a gene: 17. The CDR3 loop spans 17 amino acids.